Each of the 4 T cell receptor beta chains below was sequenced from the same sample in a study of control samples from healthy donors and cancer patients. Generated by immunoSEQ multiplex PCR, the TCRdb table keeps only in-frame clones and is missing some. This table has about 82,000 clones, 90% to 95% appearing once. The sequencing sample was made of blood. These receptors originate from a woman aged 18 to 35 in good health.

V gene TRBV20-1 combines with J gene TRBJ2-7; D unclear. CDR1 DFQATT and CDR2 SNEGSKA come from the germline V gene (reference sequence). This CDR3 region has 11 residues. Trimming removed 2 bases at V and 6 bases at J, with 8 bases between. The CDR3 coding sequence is TGCAGTGCTAGACCCACTATCGAGCAGTACTTC. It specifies CSARPTIEQYF.

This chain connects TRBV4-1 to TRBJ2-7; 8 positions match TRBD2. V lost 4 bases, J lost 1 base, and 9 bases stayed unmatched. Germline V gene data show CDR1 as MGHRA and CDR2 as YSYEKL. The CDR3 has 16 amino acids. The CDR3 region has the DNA TGCGCCAGCAGCCGATCCCCGGGAGGGGGGTCCTACGAGCAGTACTTC. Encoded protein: CASSRSPGGGSYEQYF.

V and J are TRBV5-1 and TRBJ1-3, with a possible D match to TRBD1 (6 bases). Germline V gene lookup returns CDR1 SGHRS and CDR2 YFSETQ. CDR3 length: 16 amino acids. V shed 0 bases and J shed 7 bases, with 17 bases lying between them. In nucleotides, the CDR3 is TGCGCCAGCAGCTTGGTAGGGGGTGGTACTGATAACACCATATATTTT. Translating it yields CASSLVGGGTDNTIYF.

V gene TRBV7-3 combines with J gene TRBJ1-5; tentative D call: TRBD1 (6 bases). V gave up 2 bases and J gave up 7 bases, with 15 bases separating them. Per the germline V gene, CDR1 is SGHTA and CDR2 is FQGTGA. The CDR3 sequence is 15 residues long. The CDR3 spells CASSLVATGGQPQHF. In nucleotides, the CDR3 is TGTGCCAGCAGCTTAGTTGCGACAGGAGGACAGCCCCAGCATTTT. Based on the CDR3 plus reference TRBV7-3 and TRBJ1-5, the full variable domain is GAGVSQTPSNKVTEKGKYVELRCDPISGHTALYWYRQSLGQGPEFLIYFQGTGAADDSGLPNDRFFAVRPEGSVSTLKIQRTERGDSAVYLCASSLVATGGQPQHFGDGTRLSIL.